Each of the 16 T cell receptor beta chains below was sequenced from the same sample in a study of blood T cell repertoires in COVID-19 (dated by TCRdb to the early 2020s). Library construction relied on the immunoSEQ multiplex PCR assay. In its TCRdb copy, this immuneACCESS table keeps in-frame sequences only and misses some clones. Where compared with another copy, unresolved V genes explain less than half of these, and the others have no known cause. This sample is represented by around 290,000 clones; approximately 90% of them were singletons. Approximately 4.2% of the sample comes from the top ten. Sequencing used peripheral blood. These receptors were taken from a man aged 35 to 55 with acute or convalescent COVID-19.

The rearrangement links TRBV10-2 to TRBJ2-5, with TRBD2 matching over 12 bases. CDR1 and CDR2 (germline): WSHSY, SAAADI. V was clipped by 3 bases and J by 4 bases; unmatched bases: 3. CDR3 length: 15 residues. The CDR3 DNA sequence: TGCGCCAGCAGTGACTTGACTAGCGGGGGAGAGACCCAGTACTTC. This translates into CASSDLTSGGETQYF.

This chain links TRBV2 with TRBJ2-7; TRBD1 is a possible D gene (6 bases). CDR1 and CDR2 (germline): SNHLY, FYNNEI. The CDR3 is 13 residues long. V was clipped by 3 bases and J by 5 bases, with 11 bases between them. The CDR3 sequence: CASSDITGNEQYF. As DNA, the CDR3 is TGTGCCAGCAGTGACATAACAGGGAACGAGCAGTACTTC.

The chain is built from TRBV6-5 and TRBJ2-1; no definite D call. The germline V gene has CDR1 MNHEY and CDR2 SVGAGI. V was trimmed by 6 bases and J by 8 bases, leaving 11 bases between them. The CDR3 extends over 12 amino acids. The CDR3 sequence is CASRNSRDEQFF. The CDR3 DNA is TGTGCCAGCAGGAACAGTCGAGATGAGCAGTTCTTC.

CDR3 nucleotides: TGTGCCAGCAGCGCCCCGGGACAGGGGATTAACGAGCAGTACTTC. It translates to CASSAPGQGINEQYF. The chain employs TRBV5-5 and TRBJ2-7; TRBD1 matches 10 bases. The germline CDR1 and CDR2 sequences are SGHKS and YYEKEE (reference sequence). Losses at the gene ends were 4 bases for V and 5 bases for J; bases not matched to a gene: 9. CDR3 size: 15 residues.

V usage is TRBV27 and J usage is TRBJ2-3; D is uncertain. Trimming pared 5 bases from V and 6 bases from J, leaving 12 bases between. Germline CDR1 and CDR2: MNHEY and SMNVEV (reference sequence). CDR3 length: 13 amino acids. The CDR3 loop reads CASSAISRDTQYF. CDR3 sequence (DNA): TGTGCCAGCAGTGCGATTTCCAGGGATACGCAGTATTTT.

This clone was found a few times. V usage is TRBV19 and J usage is TRBJ2-2, with 9 bases that match TRBD2. Germline lookup yields CDR1 LNHDA and CDR2 SQIVND (reference sequence). The CDR3 consists of 18 residues. The ends lost 3 bases at V and 0 bases at J; junction bases unmatched: 8. The CDR3 DNA sequence: TGTGCCAGTAGTATTGACCCACTAGCGGGTACGAACACCGGGGAGCTGTTTTTT. Protein: CASSIDPLAGTNTGELFF.

V usage is TRBV6-2 or TRBV6-3 and J usage is TRBJ1-2; D is unclear. This CDR3 is 14 amino acids long. The V gene's germline CDR1 is MNHEY and CDR2 SVGEGT. Trimming left V 2 bases short and J 8 bases short, with 15 bases between. The CDR3 sequence: CASSYHPRFEGYTF. The CDR3 DNA is TGTGCCAGCAGTTACCATCCCCGGTTTGAAGGCTACACCTTC.

The J gene is TRBJ1-5, the V gene TRBV5-1, with TRBD1 as a possible D gene (5 bases). Germline V gene sequence: CDR1 SGHRS, CDR2 YFSETQ. The V end was cut by 2 bases, the J end by 9 bases, with 18 bases between. This CDR3 has 15 amino acids. In DNA form, the CDR3 reads TGCGCCAGCAGCTTAAGATCGCCCAGGGAGGGGCCCCAGCATTTT. Translating it yields CASSLRSPREGPQHF.

The V gene is TRBV15, the J gene TRBJ1-5, with 7 bases that match TRBD1. The germline gives CDR1 LNHNV, CDR2 YYDKDF (reference sequence). The CDR3 length is 16 residues. With 3 bases clipped from V and 1 base from J, the junction kept 6 bases outside the gene matches. This CDR3 is CATSSPGQLSNQPQHF. CDR3 nucleotide sequence: TGTGCCACCAGCAGCCCGGGACAGTTGAGCAATCAGCCCCAGCATTTT.

The chain joins TRBV10-2 to TRBJ2-3; 9 bases line up with TRBD2. The V gene's germline CDR1 is WSHSY and CDR2 SAAADI. Unmatched junction bases numbered 5, after V lost 5 bases and J lost 2 bases. The CDR3 consists of 15 residues. CDR3 DNA sequence: TGCGCCAGCAGTTTTAGCGGGGGTCCCACAGATACGCAGTATTTT. Translating it yields CASSFSGGPTDTQYF.

The V and J genes are TRBV7-8 and TRBJ1-1, with 8 bases lining up with TRBD1. Germline V gene data show CDR1 as SGHVS and CDR2 as FQNEAQ. V was clipped by 3 bases and J by 0 bases; unmatched bases: 3. The CDR3 consists of 15 residues. This CDR3 reads CASSLGQAMNTEAFF. Here the CDR3 DNA reads TGTGCCAGCAGCTTGGGACAGGCCATGAACACTGAAGCTTTCTTT.

The rearrangement links TRBV10-3 to TRBJ1-3; D call uncertain. Trimming cost V 4 bases and J 4 bases, with 17 bases left between them. The CDR3 has 16 residues. Germline V gene lookup returns CDR1 ENHRY and CDR2 SYGVKD. CDR3 residues: CAISARGDPRGNTIYF. The CDR3 bases are TGTGCCATCAGTGCGCGAGGCGACCCGAGAGGAAACACCATATATTTT.

The chain couples TRBV12-3 or TRBV12-4 to TRBJ2-1; D possibly corresponds to TRBD2 (6 bases). The CDR3 totals 12 residues. Trimming took 6 bases from V and 8 from J, leaving 11 bases between them. This chain's CDR3 is CASSLEGHEQFF. For the CDR3, the DNA is TGTGCCAGCAGCTTGGAGGGCCATGAGCAGTTCTTC.

This clone occurred a few times. The gene calls are TRBV30 and TRBJ2-4; maybe TRBD1 (6 bases). The CDR3 is 13 amino acids. In germline, CDR1 is GTSNPN, CDR2 SVGIG (reference sequence). V lost 2 bases and J lost 5, with 10 bases in between. CDR3 bases: TGTGCCTGGAGTACGGACAGACAAAACATTCAGTACTTC. Translated, it gives CAWSTDRQNIQYF. The complete variable domain, with remaining parts taken from reference TRBV30 and TRBJ2-4, reads SQTIHQWPATLVQPVGSPLSLECTVEGTSNPNLYWYRQAAGRGLQLLFYSVGIGQISSEVPQNLSASRPQDRQFILSSKKLLLSDSGFYLCAWSTDRQNIQYFGAGTRLSVL.

The chain combines TRBV20-1 with TRBJ1-1; D not certain. The CDR3 has 11 residues. CDR1 DFQATT and CDR2 SNEGSKA come from the germline V gene (reference sequence). CDR3 protein: CSTGSYTEAFF. The CDR3 DNA reads TGCAGCACGGGGTCCTACACTGAAGCTTTCTTT.

This clone has just one count. J is TRBJ1-5 and V is TRBV5-3, with D unresolved. TRBV5-3 is filed as an ORF, its function uncertain. The CDR3 covers 11 residues. The germline V and J ends were trimmed by 4 bases and 4 bases, with 3 bases remaining between them. The CDR3 region is CARSQNQPQHF. DNA of the CDR3: TGTGCCAGAAGCCAGAATCAGCCCCAGCATTTT.